A selection of T cell receptor beta chains follows, all from one sample in a study of CXCR3-negative and CXCR3-positive naive CD8 T cells. TCRdb reworked the 5' RACE reads into one entry per CDR3 protein, no DNA. The sample data list about 56,000 distinct CDR3 sequences. Sequenced sample: memory CD8+ T cells from blood. The receptors originated from a human donor in good health. Some clones in this sample may be carry-over from other donors' samples. The CDR3 runs from the conserved cysteine through the conserved F or W. The order of the fields is J gene, CDR3 length, V gene, CDR3 protein.

J: TRBJ2-2; length: 15; V: TRBV7-9; CDR3: CASSPTGVNTGELFF
J: TRBJ1-2; length: 13; V: TRBV19; CDR3: CASSIRANYGYTF
J: TRBJ2-1; length: 16; V: TRBV11-2; CDR3: CASSPTPRDPLGEQFF
J: TRBJ2-7; length: 17; V: TRBV28; CDR3: CASSLLRFSGGVYEQYF
J: TRBJ2-1; length: 14; V: TRBV15; CDR3: CATSGGGGRFEQFF
J: TRBJ2-1; length: 14; V: TRBV27; CDR3: CASSSGGLYNEQFF
J: TRBJ2-3; length: 14; V: TRBV6-2/TRBV6-3; CDR3: CASSSTRTTDTRYF
J: TRBJ2-1; length: 15; V: TRBV7-6; CDR3: CASSTTGGGYNEQFF
J: TRBJ1-2; length: 16; V: TRBV28; CDR3: CASSFSGSLANYGYTF
J: TRBJ2-3; length: 15; V: TRBV14; CDR3: CASSHSLSGTDTQYF
J: TRBJ1-2; length: 18; V: TRBV11-2; CDR3: CASSHKTGGHQANYGYTF
J: TRBJ2-1; length: 16; V: TRBV5-5; CDR3: CASNDAQVSLHNEQFF
J: TRBJ2-6; length: 15; V: TRBV10-3; CDR3: CAISEGEYGANVLTF
J: TRBJ2-7; length: 13; V: TRBV27; CDR3: CASREHSSYEQYF
J: TRBJ2-1; length: 15; V: TRBV6-5; CDR3: CASSGGPSSYNEQFF
J: TRBJ2-1; length: 15; V: TRBV20-1; CDR3: CSARGGHPSYNEQFF
J: TRBJ2-2; length: 15; V: TRBV9; CDR3: CASTRNRDKLGELFF
J: TRBJ2-5; length: 13; V: TRBV10-3; CDR3: CAITTGAGETQYF
J: TRBJ1-1; length: 13; V: TRBV15; CDR3: CATSRDRVTEAFF
J: TRBJ1-1; length: 17; V: TRBV7-8; CDR3: CASSSDVGWGMNTEAFF
J: TRBJ2-3; length: 16; V: TRBV21-1; CDR3: CASSTQGQTSTDTQYF
J: TRBJ2-7; length: 15; V: TRBV28; CDR3: CASSLLRRTSYEQYF
J: TRBJ2-1; length: 13; V: TRBV28; CDR3: CASSLTVNNEQFF
J: TRBJ2-7; length: 13; V: TRBV29-1; CDR3: CSVRTGGPYEQYF
J: TRBJ1-1; length: 13; V: TRBV5-5; CDR3: CASSLDVNTEAFF
J: TRBJ2-7; length: 16; V: TRBV10-3; CDR3: CAISESRLHTYYEQYF
J: TRBJ2-5; length: 15; V: TRBV12-3/TRBV12-4; CDR3: CASSGLAGEKETQYF
J: TRBJ2-1; length: 13; V: TRBV7-9; CDR3: CASTDEGRNEQFF
J: TRBJ2-4; length: 18; V: TRBV4-3; CDR3: CASSQDYDRSLAKNIQYF
J: TRBJ2-3; length: 16; V: TRBV10-3; CDR3: CAISEGESSVADTQYF
J: TRBJ2-7; length: 12; V: TRBV12-5; CDR3: CASGQGIYEQYF
J: TRBJ2-1; length: 15; V: TRBV4-1; CDR3: CASSLQQTGGDEQFF
J: TRBJ2-2; length: 16; V: TRBV6-5; CDR3: CASSYSGNTNTGELFF
J: TRBJ2-3; length: 14; V: TRBV27; CDR3: CASSLEQGEDTQYF
J: TRBJ2-5; length: 14; V: TRBV6-5; CDR3: CASSYSGGPETQYF
J: TRBJ2-7; length: 12; V: TRBV7-6; CDR3: CASSFGPYEQYF
J: TRBJ2-1; length: 13; V: TRBV29-1; CDR3: CSVEKQGGNEQFF
J: TRBJ1-5; length: 13; V: TRBV5-1; CDR3: CASSSEGNQPQHF
J: TRBJ2-5; length: 15; V: TRBV7-9; CDR3: CASSLGIPKGETQYF
J: TRBJ1-1; length: 16; V: TRBV28; CDR3: CASSSIRTGAYTEAFF
J: TRBJ2-2; length: 16; V: TRBV7-9; CDR3: CASSSLAGVGTGELFF
J: TRBJ2-5; length: 15; V: TRBV29-1; CDR3: CSVDRLLGGQETQYF
J: TRBJ2-7; length: 15; V: TRBV20-1; CDR3: CSARDRTETSYEQYF